The 9 T cell receptor beta chains given below trace back to one sample, sequenced in a study of blood T cell repertoires in COVID-19. Some clones are missing from TCRdb's copy, which holds only in-frame ones; the method was immunoSEQ multiplex PCR. The sample yields approximately 100,000 clones, approximately 90% seen once. Sequenced material: peripheral blood. All receptors come from a man in his 60s with acute or convalescent COVID-19.

This clone was seen a handful of times. The V gene is TRBV7-3, the J gene TRBJ2-2; 7 bases are shared with TRBD1. V gave up 5 bases and J gave up 2 bases; unmatched junction bases: 8. The CDR3 runs 16 residues. Germline CDR1 SGHTA, CDR2 FQGTGA. The CDR3 reads CASSPDRARNTGELFF. The CDR3 nucleotides read TGTGCCAGCAGCCCTGACAGGGCCCGAAACACCGGGGAGCTGTTTTTT.

The chain links TRBV6-5 to TRBJ2-7; the D gene is possibly TRBD2 (6 bases). CDR1 is MNHEY and CDR2 is SVGAGI in the germline V gene. Trimming took 5 bases from V and 4 from J, leaving 18 bases between them. The CDR3 has 15 residues. The CDR3 nucleotides are TGTGCCAGCAGTCCCCGGGAAATAGCGGTTTACGAGCAGTACTTC. It specifies CASSPREIAVYEQYF.

J is TRBJ2-3 and V is TRBV3-1 (or the pseudogene TRBV3-2), with 10 positions matching TRBD2. CDR3 length: 18 amino acids. Germline V gives CDR1 LGHDT, CDR2 YNNKEL (reference sequence). The V and J ends lost 4 bases and 6 bases, in that order; junction bases with no gene match: 16. The CDR3 region has the DNA TGTGCCAGCAGCCCCCTGGCTCGGAGCGGGAGGGCCAGGGATACGCAGTATTTT. Amino acid sequence: CASSPLARSGRARDTQYF.

The J gene is TRBJ1-5, the V gene TRBV5-5; 7 bases line up with TRBD1. There are 15 residues in the CDR3. The trim removed 4 bases at V and 0 bases at J, leaving 4 bases unmatched. Germline-derived CDR1 and CDR2 are SGHKS and YYEKEE (reference sequence). The CDR3: CASSPNRGSNQPQHF. DNA for the CDR3: TGTGCCAGCAGCCCGAACAGGGGTAGCAATCAGCCCCAGCATTTT.

This clone was observed once. J is TRBJ1-1 and V is TRBV27; the match to TRBD1 covers 11 bases. Germline V gene data show CDR1 as MNHEY and CDR2 as SMNVEV (reference sequence). Trimming removed 0 bases from V and 4 bases from J; junction bases left unmatched: 10. The CDR3 spans 18 residues. In DNA form, the CDR3 reads TGTGCCAGCAGTTTATCTGGACAGGGGGCGGGTCTGAGCACTGAAGCTTTCTTT. Protein sequence: CASSLSGQGAGLSTEAFF.

The V and J genes are TRBV12-3 or TRBV12-4 and TRBJ1-1; D not certain. There are 12 residues in the CDR3. Deletions cut 5 bases from V and 11 bases from J, with 15 bases between. CDR3 coding DNA: TGTGCCAGCAGTGACCACCCTAGGGAGGCTTTCTTT. Its protein is CASSDHPREAFF.

In this sample, this clone turned up a few times. The chain combines TRBV24-1 with TRBJ1-4; D uncertain. In germline, CDR1 is KGHDR, CDR2 SFDVKD. The ends were cut back, 3 bases at V and 4 bases at J, with 2 bases in the middle. This CDR3 comprises 12 residues. Written as DNA, the CDR3 is TGTGCCACCAGTGATCGTAATGAAAAACTGTTTTTT. Its protein is CATSDRNEKLFF.

This clone was detected only once. The chain links TRBV2 to TRBJ2-3, with 8 bases aligning to TRBD2. Germline CDR1 and CDR2: SNHLY and FYNNEI. This CDR3 has 17 residues. V gave up 3 bases and J gave up 2 bases; unmatched junction bases: 10. DNA for the CDR3: TGTGCCAGCAGTGAGGTTCGAACGGGAGGGCCCACAGATACGCAGTATTTT. As protein: CASSEVRTGGPTDTQYF.

V gene TRBV30 combines with J gene TRBJ1-6, with 8 bases aligning to TRBD1. The CDR3 length is 14 residues. Trimming took 2 bases from V and 9 from J; bases not matched to a gene: 6. Germline V gene lookup returns CDR1 GTSNPN and CDR2 SVGIG (reference sequence). CDR3 sequence (DNA): TGTGCCTGGAGTCCAACAGGGGGAGCTTCACCCCTCCACTTT. The encoded protein is CAWSPTGGASPLHF.